This is a list of T cell receptor beta chains from one sample in a study of T cells in Graves' hyperthyroidism and ophthalmopathy. Each CDR3 protein is one row after TCRdb ran MiXCR on the multiplex PCR reads. The sample has a few hundred thousand distinct CDR3 sequences, approximately 14% seen once. Sequences were obtained from blood. The receptors stem from a woman aged 40 to 50 with Graves' ophthalmopathy. Both conserved end residues are part of each CDR3.

v_call cdr3_aa
TRBV4-2 CASSQAGAYNEQFF
TRBV5-1 CASSMREGGTEAFF
TRBV10-3 CAISDLAGRTGELFF
TRBV15 CATSRNWDTSYEQYF
TRBV19 CASSRDIGEQYF
TRBV12-3/TRBV12-4 CASSGSSSNRDEQFF
TRBV7-8 CASSKRQGYNEQFF
TRBV6-1 CASTPRGFGNKGQPQHF
TRBV25-1 CASSVGNQPQHF
TRBV19 CASSSGPTPDTQYF
TRBV28 CASTGGAPNEKLFF
TRBV29-1 CSGGDTEAFF
TRBV2 CASSEQGLEKLFF
TRBV9 CASSVQPASYNEQFF
TRBV2 CASSPGPGVNSPLHF
TRBV5-6 CASSLVRLAGEGETQYF
TRBV9 CASSATSTDTQYF
TRBV27 CASTLGQGYRSPLHF
TRBV7-9 CASSLLRPQSYNEQFF
TRBV28 CASSRTPEAFF
TRBV2 CAMPTGTLEAFF
TRBV25-1 CASSEGSHEQYF
TRBV20-1 CSASRTIEVFEAFF
TRBV14 CASSQDLRGAGELFF
TRBV7-9 CASRRAQGEGSYEQYF